Reported below is one T cell receptor beta chain. Antigen unknown. Vbeta (60) and Jbeta (13) primers were used in the PCR. This table comes from immunoSEQ multiplex PCR, and its TCRdb copy is limited to in-frame clones, with some not included. This sample has some 110,000 clones; about 83% occur once, and the top ten carry over 5%. The CDR3 totals 14 residues. Germline V gives CDR1 SGHRS, CDR2 YFSETQ. Trimming took 0 bases from V and 4 from J; bases not matched to a gene: 2. The sample is drawn from a study of cytomegalovirus exposure and HLA in healthy donors. Notes on the study in general: The listing of approximately 160 TCR beta chains classed them as cytomegalovirus-associated.

Specimen: PBMCs. This receptor was obtained from a man between 18 and 35 years old in good health and CMV-seronegative. This rearrangement joins TRBV5-1 to TRBJ2-7; TRBD1 matches at 9 bases. The CDR3 DNA is TGCGCCAGCAGCTTGGAACAGGGGGCGTACGAGCAGTACTTC. Amino acid sequence: CASSLEQGAYEQYF.